The next 7 T cell receptor beta chains were all read from a single sample in a study of T-cell memory formation after mild COVID-19. TCRdb ran MiXCR on the 5' RACE reads and lists one entry per CDR3 protein. Of around 200,000 distinct CDR3 sequences listed, under 20% are singletons. The sequenced sample consisted of PBMCs or a T cell subset sorted from them (not recorded which). The receptors were gathered from an adult woman who had mild COVID-19 (a few samples of this study predate the infection). Cell type and time point are not known.

This clonotype occurred a few times. The genes are TRBV7-2 and TRBJ2-1; 8 bases fit TRBD1. CDR3 length: 15 amino acids. Per germline, CDR1 SGHTA and CDR2 FQGNSA. V lost 5 bases to trimming and J lost 9 bases; unmatched junction nucleotides: 12. The CDR3 DNA reads TGTGCCAGCAGCCCCCACCAGAACAGGGGGATTGAGCAGTTCTTC. This sequence encodes CASSPHQNRGIEQFF.

V usage is TRBV6-5 and J usage is TRBJ2-1; a possible D gene is TRBD2 (6 bases). The V end was cut by 0 bases, the J end by 8 bases, with 14 bases between. The CDR3 consists of 15 residues. Per the germline V gene, CDR1 is MNHEY and CDR2 is SVGAGI. CDR3 in DNA: TGTGCCAGCAGTTACTCGGAACTAGCTTACCATGAGCAGTTCTTC. Protein product: CASSYSELAYHEQFF.

This clonotype was recorded many times. The chain couples TRBV20-1 to TRBJ2-3; 7 bases map to TRBD2. Trimming at V came to 7 bases and at J to 8 bases, leaving 15 bases not matched to a gene. The V gene's germline CDR1 is DFQATT and CDR2 SNEGSKA (reference sequence). The CDR3 runs 14 residues. The CDR3 coding sequence is TGCAGTGTTACTCGACTAGCCGGGTCGCGTACGCAGTATTTT. It yields the protein CSVTRLAGSRTQYF.

This clonotype occurred a few times. The chain carries TRBV5-6 and TRBJ1-1; no firm D call. CDR1 SGHDT and CDR2 YYEEEE come from the germline V gene. The CDR3 is made up of 16 amino acids. Trimming took 3 bases from V and 1 from J, leaving 16 bases between them. CDR3 region: CASSSVGGGRNTEAFF. DNA of the CDR3: TGTGCCAGCAGCTCCGTTGGAGGCGGGAGGAACACTGAAGCTTTCTTT.

The chain is built from TRBV9 and TRBJ2-5; D possibly corresponds to TRBD1 (6 bases). The V and J ends lost 7 bases and 4 bases respectively, with 14 bases between them. There are 13 residues in the CDR3. Germline V lookup: CDR1 SGDLS, CDR2 YYNGEE. Here the CDR3 reads CASSDRPGETQYF. CDR3 bases: TGTGCCAGCTCGGACAGACCGGGAGAGACCCAGTACTTC.

This clonotype was observed a few times. The junction differs from germline at one of its ends, possibly a read error. The V and J genes are TRBV20-1 and TRBJ2-5; D is ambiguous. This CDR3 contains 12 residues. The V gene's germline CDR1 is DFQATT and CDR2 SNEGSKA (reference sequence). The CDR3 spells CSARDIRETQYF. The CDR3 DNA sequence: TGCAGTGCCAGAGACATCAGAGAGACCCAGTACTTC.

This chain joins TRBV5-1 and TRBJ1-2; 12 bases align to TRBD1. Germline V gives CDR1 SGHRS, CDR2 YFSETQ. There are 14 residues in the CDR3. With V trimmed by 5 bases and J by 6 bases, 5 bases remained unmatched. CDR3 coding DNA: TGCGCCAGCAGAGCCGGGACAGGGGGCCATGGCTACACCTTC. This gives the protein CASRAGTGGHGYTF.